This TCR beta chain originates from a study of T cell responses to AZD1222 COVID-19 vaccine. Generated by immunoSEQ multiplex PCR, the TCRdb table keeps only in-frame clones and is missing some. Of 130,000 or so clones in the sample, approximately 85% were seen once. V was clipped by 4 bases and J by 6 bases, with 23 bases between them. The germline V gene encodes CDR1 SGDLS and CDR2 YYNGEE. The CDR3 contains 16 residues. The sequence derives from an adult who received the AZD1222 COVID-19 vaccine. The specimen comprised peripheral blood, sampled 28 days after the second AZD1222 dose. The V gene is TRBV9, the J gene TRBJ2-7; D is possibly TRBD2 (6 bases). The CDR3 spells CASSPTGLPARVEQYF. The CDR3 nucleotides read TGTGCCAGCAGCCCAACCGGACTACCTGCCCGGGTCGAGCAGTACTTC.